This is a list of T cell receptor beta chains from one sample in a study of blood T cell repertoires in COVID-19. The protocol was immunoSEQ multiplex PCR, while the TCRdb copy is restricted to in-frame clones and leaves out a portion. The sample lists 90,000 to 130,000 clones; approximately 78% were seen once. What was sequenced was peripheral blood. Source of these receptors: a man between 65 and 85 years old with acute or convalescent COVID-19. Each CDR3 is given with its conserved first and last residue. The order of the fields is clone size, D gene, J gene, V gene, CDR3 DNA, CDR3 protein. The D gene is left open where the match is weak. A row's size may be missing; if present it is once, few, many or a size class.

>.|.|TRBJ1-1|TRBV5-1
TGCGCCAGCACCGCAACCGGTGGAGGAGCTTTCTTT
CASTATGGGAFF
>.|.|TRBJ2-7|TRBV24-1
TGTGCCACCAGTGACCCCTTCCACGAGCAGTACTTC
CATSDPFHEQYF
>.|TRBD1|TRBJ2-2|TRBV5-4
TGTGCCAGCAGCAGGGACAGGGGGAATTGGGGGGAGCTGTTTTTT
CASSRDRGNWGELFF
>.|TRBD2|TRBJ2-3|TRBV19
TGTGCCAGTAGTACCCCTTTAGGGACTAGGGTCTATGTCGCAGATACGCAGTATTTT
CASSTPLGTRVYVADTQYF
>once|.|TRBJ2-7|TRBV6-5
TGTGCAACTAAAAGGGGGGGGAACTACGAGCAGTACTTC
CATKRGGNYEQYF
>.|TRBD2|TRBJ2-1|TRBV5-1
TGCGCCAGCAGCCTTCTATCTAGCGGGAATAATGAGCAGTTCTTC
CASSLLSSGNNEQFF
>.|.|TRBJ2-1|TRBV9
TGTGCCAGCAGCGTAGAAGTCAGGCTAAATGAGCAGTTCTTC
CASSVEVRLNEQFF
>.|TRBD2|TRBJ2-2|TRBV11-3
TGTGCCAGCAGCGCCACCGGGACTAGCAGCTCCGGGGAGCTGTTTTTT
CASSATGTSSSGELFF
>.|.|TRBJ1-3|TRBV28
TGTGCCAGCAGCCCGCCCAGGGGCTCTTCTGGAAACACCATATATTTT
CASSPPRGSSGNTIYF
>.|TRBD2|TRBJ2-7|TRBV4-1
TGCGCCAGCAGCCACCCCAGCGGGGTTCCCGACATTTACGAGCAGTACTTC
CASSHPSGVPDIYEQYF
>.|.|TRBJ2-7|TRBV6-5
TGTGCGGCGGTGGGGCAGGCATCCTACGAGCAGTACTTC
CAAVGQASYEQYF
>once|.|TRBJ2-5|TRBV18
TGTGCCAGCTCACTGCGGGTGCTCGGGGAGACCCAGTACTTC
CASSLRVLGETQYF
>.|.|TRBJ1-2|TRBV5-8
TGTGCCAGCAGCTCCCGAGAGGGTACCAACTATGGCTACACCTTC
CASSSREGTNYGYTF
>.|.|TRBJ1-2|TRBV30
TGTGCCTGGAGTGTGTCCCAGAACTATGGCTACACCTTC
CAWSVSQNYGYTF
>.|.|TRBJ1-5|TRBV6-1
TGTGCCAGCAGTGAGGTACAGGGCAACAATCAGCCCCAGCATTTT
CASSEVQGNNQPQHF
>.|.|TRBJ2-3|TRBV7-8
TGTGCCAGCAGCTTCGACGACAGCAATACGCAGTATTTT
CASSFDDSNTQYF
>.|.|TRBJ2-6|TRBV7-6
TGTGCCAGCAGCCCTCAGATCTCTGGGGCCAACGTCCTGACTTTC
CASSPQISGANVLTF
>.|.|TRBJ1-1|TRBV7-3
TGTGCCAGCAGCTCCGGACTTAACACTGAAGCTTTCTTT
CASSSGLNTEAFF
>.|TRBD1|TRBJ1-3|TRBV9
TGTGCCAGCAGCGTAGCCCCAGGACAGGTTGGAAACACCATATATTTT
CASSVAPGQVGNTIYF
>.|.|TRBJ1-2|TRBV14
TGTGCCAGCAGCCAAGCGGGGGATTCCCCCAACTATGGCTACACCTTC
CASSQAGDSPNYGYTF
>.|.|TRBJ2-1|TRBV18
TGTGCCAGCTCACCCTTGACCCGCGGGGCCTACAATGAGCAGTTCTTC
CASSPLTRGAYNEQFF
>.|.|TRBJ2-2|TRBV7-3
TGTGCCAGCAGCTTAAACCGGGACACCCCCGGGGAGCTGTTTTTT
CASSLNRDTPGELFF
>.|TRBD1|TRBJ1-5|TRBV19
TGTGCCAGTAGTTCCACTCACCGGGACAGGCACCAAGCAAGCAATCAGCCCCAGCATTTT
CASSSTHRDRHQASNQPQHF
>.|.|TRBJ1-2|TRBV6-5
TGTGCCAGCAGCGCTATGGACAAGAACTATGGCTACACCTTC
CASSAMDKNYGYTF
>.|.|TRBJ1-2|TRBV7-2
TGTGCCAGCAGCTTAGGACCGGGGATGGGCTATGGCTACACCTTC
CASSLGPGMGYGYTF
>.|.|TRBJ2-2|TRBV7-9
TGTGCCAGCAGCTCGGGGGATTACACCGGGGAGCTGTTTTTT
CASSSGDYTGELFF
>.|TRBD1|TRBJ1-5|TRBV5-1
TGCGCCAGCAGCTTGGGGGGACAGGGAGGTCAGCCCCAGCATTTT
CASSLGGQGGQPQHF
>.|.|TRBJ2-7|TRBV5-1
TGCGCCAGCAGCTTCGAGCACACCGGGACAACTTACGAGCAGTACTTC
CASSFEHTGTTYEQYF
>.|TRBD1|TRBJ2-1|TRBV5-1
TGCGCCAGCAGCCGGCAGGGACAGGGAGGCTACAATGAGCAGTTCTTC
CASSRQGQGGYNEQFF
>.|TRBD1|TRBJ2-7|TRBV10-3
TGTGCCATCAGTCCTTCACAGACAGGGGCCTACGAGCAGTACTTC
CAISPSQTGAYEQYF
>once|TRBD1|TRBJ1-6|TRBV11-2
TGTGCCAGCACCGTGCCGGGACAGGGAAATTCACCCCTCCACTTT
CASTVPGQGNSPLHF
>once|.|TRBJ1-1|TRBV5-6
TGTGCCACCGGAATGTACAGGAACACTGAAGCTTTCTTT
CATGMYRNTEAFF
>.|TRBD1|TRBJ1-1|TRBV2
TGTGCCAGCAAGAACAGGGGTGGACCGGACGCTGAAGCTTTCTTT
CASKNRGGPDAEAFF
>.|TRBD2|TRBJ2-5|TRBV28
TGTGCCAGCAGTTCGGGGGGGAGGCGGGAGACCCAGTACTTC
CASSSGGRRETQYF
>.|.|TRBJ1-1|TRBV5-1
TGCGCCAGCAGGTCCGACCCTGGGGACATGAACACTGAAGCTTTCTTT
CASRSDPGDMNTEAFF
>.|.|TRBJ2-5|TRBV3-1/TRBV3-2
TGTGCCAGCAGCCGACGCCGGGGGCAAGAGACCCAGTACTTC
CASSRRRGQETQYF
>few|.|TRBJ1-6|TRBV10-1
TGCGCCAGCACCTACCGGAAACAACCCCTGCCAGACAGCCCGCTCCTCCACTTT
CASTYRKQPLPDSPLLHF
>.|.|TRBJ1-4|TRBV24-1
TGTGCCACCAGTGATTCTGGGCAGGGGATAACTAATGAAAAACTGTTTTTT
CATSDSGQGITNEKLFF
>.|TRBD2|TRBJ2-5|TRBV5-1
TGCGCCAGCAGCTCATTACCGGGACTAGAACAAGAGACCCAGTACTTC
CASSSLPGLEQETQYF
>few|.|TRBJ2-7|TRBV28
TGTGCCAGCAGCCTACAGGGGAGGTTCAACGAGCAGTACTTC
CASSLQGRFNEQYF
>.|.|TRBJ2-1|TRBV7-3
TGTGCCAGCAGCCCATCTCGACCCGGGGTTGAGCAGTTCTTC
CASSPSRPGVEQFF
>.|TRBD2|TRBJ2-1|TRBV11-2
TGTGCCAGCAGCCCGGGACTAGCCACCTACAATGAGCAGTTCTTC
CASSPGLATYNEQFF
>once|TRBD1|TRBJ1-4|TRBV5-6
TGTGCCAGCAGCTTGACAGGGGTTAACGAAAAACTGTTTTTT
CASSLTGVNEKLFF
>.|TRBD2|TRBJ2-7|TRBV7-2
TGTGCCAGCAGCTTCAGACTAGCGGGAGGTGGTTCCTACGAGCAGTACTTC
CASSFRLAGGGSYEQYF
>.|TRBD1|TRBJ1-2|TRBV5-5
TGTGCCAGCAGCCACAGGGGGGGTAATGGCTACACCTTC
CASSHRGGNGYTF
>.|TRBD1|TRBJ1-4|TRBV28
TGTGCCAGATCCAACCCCCTGGGACAGGGGATAGAGACTAATGAAAAACTGTTTTTT
CARSNPLGQGIETNEKLFF
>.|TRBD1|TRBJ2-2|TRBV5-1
TGCGCCAGCAGCTTGGGACAGGGGGCAGGTACCGGGGAGCTGTTTTTT
CASSLGQGAGTGELFF
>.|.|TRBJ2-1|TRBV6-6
TGTGCCAGCAGCGACACGGGGAATGAGCAGTTCTTC
CASSDTGNEQFF
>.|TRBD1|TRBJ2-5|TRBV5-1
TGCGCCAGCAGCTTGGCGGGGGACAGGGGACAGACCCAGTACTTC
CASSLAGDRGQTQYF
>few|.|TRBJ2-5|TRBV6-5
TGTGCCAGCAGTCTGGGAGGGGGCCAAGAGACCCAGTACTTC
CASSLGGGQETQYF
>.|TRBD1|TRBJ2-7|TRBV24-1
TGTGCCACCAGTGATCCTACGACAGGGAAAATGTACGAGCAGTACTTC
CATSDPTTGKMYEQYF